The 16 T cell receptor beta chains reported below all come from one sample, sequenced in a study of beta chain features in type 1 diabetes. Findings and limits, study-wide: Among all four CD4+ subsets, Type 1 diabetes patients had TCRB CDR3s that were moderately but significantly shorter.

These receptors have no identified antigens. cDNA synthesis used the whole RNA isolate, giving expressed TCRB sequences. Generated by immunoSEQ multiplex PCR, the TCRdb table keeps only in-frame clones and is missing some. Among 250,000 to 300,000 clones, roughly 13% were seen once, and the ten largest hold more than 0.015%. Sequencing was performed on naive CD4+ T cells from blood. These receptors were taken from a young man with type 1 diabetes.

This clone was picked up a small number of times. The chain recombines TRBV27 with TRBJ2-1; the D gene is possibly TRBD2 (6 bases). CDR3 length equals 15 residues. Germline-derived CDR1 and CDR2 are MNHEY and SMNVEV (reference sequence). V dropped 0 bases and J dropped 9 bases, with 15 bases sitting between them. Here the CDR3 reads CASSLSLVLRGEQFF. CDR3 DNA sequence: TGTGCCAGCAGTTTATCGCTGGTGTTGCGGGGTGAGCAGTTCTTC.

This clone appeared a few times. This chain links TRBV7-2 with TRBJ2-5, with 7 bases identical to TRBD1. This CDR3 contains 14 residues. Unmatched junction bases numbered 5, after V lost 4 bases and J lost 3 bases. CDR1 and CDR2 (germline): SGHTA, FQGNSA. The CDR3 spells CASSSRDSKETQYF. Written as DNA, the CDR3 is TGTGCCAGCAGCTCCCGGGACAGCAAAGAGACCCAGTACTTC.

The genes are TRBV11-1 and TRBJ1-1, with D maybe TRBD1 (6 bases). Per the germline V gene, CDR1 is SGHAT and CDR2 is FQDESV (reference sequence). The V end was cut by 5 bases, the J end by 8 bases, with 12 bases between. This CDR3 is built from 12 residues. The DNA of the CDR3 is TGTGCCAGCAGCCAGACCCAGGGGGAAGCTTTCTTT. This sequence encodes CASSQTQGEAFF. Full variable domain (rest looked up from reference TRBV11-1 and TRBJ1-1): EAEVAQSPRYKITEKSQAVAFWCDPISGHATLYWYRQILGQGPELLVQFQDESVVDDSQLPKDRFSAERLKGVDSTLKIQPAELGDSAMYLCASSQTQGEAFFGQGTRLTVV.

The J gene is TRBJ1-5, the V gene TRBV5-1; D is unclear. Germline values: CDR1 SGHRS, CDR2 YFSETQ. Trimming left V 2 bases short and J 6 bases short, with 9 bases between. This CDR3 spans 13 amino acids. The CDR3 is CASSLSEGQPQHF. The CDR3 bases are TGCGCCAGCAGCTTATCAGAGGGTCAGCCCCAGCATTTT.

This clone was seen more than once but under ten times. Other DNA sequences in this specimen translate into the identical CDR3. The J gene is TRBJ2-1, the V gene TRBV7-2; no definite D call. The germline V and J ends were trimmed by 1 base and 4 bases, with 11 bases remaining between them. The CDR3 totals 15 residues. CDR1 is SGHTA and CDR2 is FQGNSA in the germline V gene. CDR3 DNA sequence: TGTGCCAGCAGCTTAGGTTCTGGCAGTTACAATGAGCAGTTCTTC. Translation: CASSLGSGSYNEQFF.

Details on this clone: The same CDR3 also results from other DNA sequences found in this sample. The rearrangement joins TRBV2 to TRBJ1-5; D is uncertain. The ends were cut back, 7 bases at V and 0 bases at J, with 7 bases in the middle. CDR3 length: 13 amino acids. Germline V CDR1 and CDR2: SNHLY, FYNNEI. CDR3 region: CASKGDSNQPQHF. DNA of the CDR3: TGTGCCAGCAAAGGAGATAGCAATCAGCCCCAGCATTTT.

This chain uses TRBV2 with TRBJ2-5; the D gene is possibly TRBD1 (5 bases). In germline, CDR1 is SNHLY, CDR2 FYNNEI. The CDR3 totals 13 residues. Between the trimmed V and J ends, which lost 6 bases and 0 bases, there was a span of 8 bases. CDR3 nucleotide sequence: TGTGCCAGCAGGGACATGTACCAAGAGACCCAGTACTTC. Protein: CASRDMYQETQYF.

This clone has only a few counts. The chain carries TRBV7-8 and TRBJ2-7; D possibly corresponds to TRBD1 (6 bases). This CDR3 comprises 13 residues. Germline-derived CDR1 and CDR2 are SGHVS and FQNEAQ. The V and J ends lost 5 bases and 4 bases respectively, with 12 bases between them. CDR3 region: CASSTRTVYEQYF. CDR3 nucleotides: TGTGCCAGCAGCACCCGGACAGTATACGAGCAGTACTTC.

The rearrangement joins TRBV7-9 to TRBJ2-3; 10 positions match TRBD2. This CDR3 comprises 15 residues. In germline, CDR1 is SEHNR, CDR2 FQNEAQ (reference sequence). The trim removed 5 bases at V and 3 bases at J, leaving 5 bases unmatched. DNA for the CDR3: TGTGCCAGCAGCCCCCAACTAGCGGGGACAGATACGCAGTATTTT. This encodes CASSPQLAGTDTQYF.

This clone was recorded a few times. The gene calls are TRBV14 and TRBJ1-1; TRBD1 matches at 7 bases. Germline CDR1 reads SGHDN; CDR2 reads FVKESK. The J segment lost 1 base and the V segment lost 4 bases, leaving 6 bases of the junction unmatched. CDR3 length: 15 amino acids. The CDR3 spells CASSPLTGANTEAFF. Written as DNA, the CDR3 is TGTGCCAGCAGCCCTTTAACAGGGGCGAACACTGAAGCTTTCTTT.

The rearrangement uses TRBV29-1 and TRBJ2-7; TRBD2 matches at 13 bases. The CDR3 extends over 19 amino acids. CDR1 is SQVTM, CDR2 ANQGSEA, per germline. J gave up 5 bases and V 4 bases, and 20 bases lay outside the gene matches. As DNA, the CDR3 is TGCAGCGTTGTACTCCGCCCAACTAGCGGGAGGGCCGATAGAGACGAGCAGTACTTC. It codes for CSVVLRPTSGRADRDEQYF.

V and J are TRBV5-1 and TRBJ2-7, with 9 bases identical to TRBD2. The CDR3 sequence is 15 residues long. CDR1 and CDR2 from the germline V gene are SGHRS and YFSETQ. J was trimmed by 4 bases and V by 0 bases; bases with no gene match: 5. CDR3 DNA: TGCGCCAGCAGCTTGGAAATAGCGGGAGTATACGAGCAGTACTTC. Its protein is CASSLEIAGVYEQYF.

The chain employs TRBV7-8 and TRBJ2-1; 14 bases match TRBD2. CDR1 SGHVS and CDR2 FQNEAQ come from the germline V gene. Trimming at V came to 6 bases and at J to 8 bases, leaving 6 bases not matched to a gene. CDR3 length: 15 residues. CDR3: CASSSGLAGGYEQFF. The CDR3 DNA reads TGTGCCAGCAGTTCCGGACTAGCGGGAGGCTATGAGCAGTTCTTC.

This chain joins TRBV2 and TRBJ2-3; tentatively, D is TRBD1 (5 bases). V shed 2 bases and J shed 4 bases, with 10 bases lying between them. Germline V gives CDR1 SNHLY, CDR2 FYNNEI. This CDR3 comprises 14 residues. In DNA, the CDR3 is TGTGCCAGCAGTGAACAGGGCGAGGCAGATACGCAGTATTTT. Translation gives CASSEQGEADTQYF. Full variable domain (outside the CDR3, taken from reference TRBV2 and TRBJ2-3): EPEVTQTPSHQVTQMGQEVILRCVPISNHLYFYWYRQILGQKVEFLVSFYNNEISEKSEIFDDQFSVERPDGSNFTLKIRSTKLEDSAMYFCASSEQGEADTQYFGPGTRLTVL.

This clone was counted only a few times. The genes are TRBV5-1 and TRBJ2-1; 10 bases are a match to TRBD2. Germline CDR1 SGHRS, CDR2 YFSETQ. The CDR3 runs 15 residues. The V segment lost 3 bases and the J segment 8 bases; nucleotides outside the gene matches: 8. The CDR3 bases are TGCGCCAGCAGCTCGGGACTAGCGTCCGTCGATGAGCAGTTCTTC. This gives the protein CASSSGLASVDEQFF.

This clone showed up just a few times. The rearrangement joins TRBV29-1 to TRBJ1-5; possible D gene TRBD1, 5 bases. The V end lost 4 bases, the J end lost 4 bases, and 11 bases lay between the germline ends. The V gene's germline CDR1 is SQVTM and CDR2 ANQGSEA. The CDR3 spans 13 residues. The CDR3 DNA reads as TGCAGCGTTGTCGTAGGGGCAAATCAGCCCCAGCATTTT. This translates into CSVVVGANQPQHF.